The 18 T cell receptor beta chains below come from one sample, sequenced in a study of blood T cell repertoires in COVID-19. Sequenced by immunoSEQ multiplex PCR; TCRdb stores in-frame clones only, minus some. The sample has around 160,000 clones, more than 75% seen once. The sequencing input was peripheral blood. The source of these receptors is a man between 60 and 75 years old with active or convalescent COVID-19.

The chain combines TRBV12-3 or TRBV12-4 with TRBJ2-1, with TRBD2 matching 11 bases. The CDR3 is 12 residues long. V lost 10 bases, J lost 12 bases, and 8 bases stayed unmatched. In nucleotides, the CDR3 is TGTGCCACTGTACTAGCGGGAGTACGGCAGTTCTTC. Its protein is CATVLAGVRQFF.

The gene calls are TRBV11-3 and TRBJ2-3; maybe TRBD2 (6 bases). The CDR3 sequence is 16 residues long. Germline assignment: CDR1 SGHNT and CDR2 YENEEA. With 1 base removed from V and 3 bases from J, the gap between germline ends came to 14 bases. The CDR3 protein is CASSLGGGRETDTQYF. Here the CDR3 DNA reads TGTGCCAGCAGCTTAGGTGGAGGGAGAGAAACAGATACGCAGTATTTT. The full variable domain, with the rest looked up from reference TRBV11-3 and TRBJ2-3, is EAGVVQSPRYKIIEKKQPVAFWCNPISGHNTLYWYLQNLGQGPELLIRYENEEAVDDSQLPKDRFSAERLKGVDSTLKIQPAELGDSAVYLCASSLGGGRETDTQYFGPGTRLTVL.

The chain has TRBV30 and TRBJ2-1; 11 nucleotides align to TRBD2. J lost 5 bases, V lost 4 bases, and 4 bases had no gene match. Germline values: CDR1 GTSNPN, CDR2 SVGIG (reference sequence). The CDR3 totals 14 residues. The DNA of the CDR3 is TGTGCCTGGATGGTAGCGGGAGGGCACAATGAGCAGTTCTTC. Translating it yields CAWMVAGGHNEQFF. The whole variable domain, remainder taken from reference TRBV30 and TRBJ2-1, is SQTIHQWPATLVQPVGSPLSLECTVEGTSNPNLYWYRQAAGRGLQLLFYSVGIGQISSEVPQNLSASRPQDRQFILSSKKLLLSDSGFYLCAWMVAGGHNEQFFGPGTRLTVL.

The V gene is TRBV18, the J gene TRBJ1-1; tentative D call: TRBD1 (5 bases). The CDR3 length is 13 residues. The V and J ends lost 6 bases and 1 base respectively, with 9 bases between them. The germline V gene has CDR1 KGHSH and CDR2 LQKENI. The CDR3 sequence: CASSARANTEAFF. In DNA, the CDR3 is TGTGCCAGCTCCGCCAGGGCGAACACTGAAGCTTTCTTT.

The genes are TRBV29-1 and TRBJ1-1, with 9 bases lining up with TRBD1. V was pared by 6 bases and J by 3 bases, with 8 bases of the junction left unmatched. In germline, CDR1 is SQVTM, CDR2 ANQGSEA. The CDR3 runs 14 residues. The CDR3 DNA is TGCAGCGTGGGACAGGGAGGTTGGTACACTGAAGCTTTCTTT. This sequence encodes CSVGQGGWYTEAFF. The full variable domain, completed using reference TRBV29-1 and TRBJ1-1, is SAVISQKPSRDICQRGTSLTIQCQVDSQVTMMFWYRQQPGQSLTLIATANQGSEATYESGFVIDKFPISRPNLTFSTLTVSNMSPEDSSIYLCSVGQGGWYTEAFFGQGTRLTVV.

The chain couples TRBV4-1 to TRBJ2-1; 9 nucleotides agree with TRBD2. With 4 bases clipped from V and 7 bases from J, the junction kept 17 bases outside the gene matches. Germline V CDR1 and CDR2: MGHRA, YSYEKL. The CDR3 consists of 18 residues. As DNA, the CDR3 is TGCGCCAGCAGCCCAGGTCCGGGACTAGCCGATTCGTGGAATGAGCAGTTCTTC. This sequence encodes CASSPGPGLADSWNEQFF.

The rearrangement joins TRBV7-2 to TRBJ2-3; 8 bases are shared with TRBD2. There are 14 residues in the CDR3. Germline V gene sequence: CDR1 SGHTA, CDR2 FQGNSA. V trimming: 8 bases; J trimming: 6 bases; junction bases outside the gene matches: 10. CDR3 DNA sequence: TGTGCCAGCCGTGCCCCGGGAGGGCCTGATACGCAGTATTTT. Encoded protein: CASRAPGGPDTQYF.

This chain links TRBV18 with TRBJ2-3, with D possibly matching TRBD2 (5 bases). CDR1 and CDR2 from the germline V gene are KGHSH and LQKENI. Trimming left V 0 bases short and J 0 bases short, with 10 bases between. This CDR3 has 16 amino acids. The CDR3 here is CASSPPERTSTDTQYF. The DNA for the CDR3 is TGTGCCAGCTCACCACCCGAGCGGACTAGCACAGATACGCAGTATTTT.

The V call is TRBV11-2, the J call TRBJ2-1; 8 bases map to TRBD2. Germline CDR1 is SGHAT and CDR2 is FQNNGV. V gave up 1 base and J gave up 12 bases; unmatched junction bases: 2. This CDR3 has 12 residues. The CDR3 protein is CASSLAREAQFF. CDR3 DNA sequence: TGTGCCAGCAGCTTAGCGCGGGAGGCGCAGTTCTTC. Full variable domain (remainder filled in from reference TRBV11-2 and TRBJ2-1): EAGVAQSPRYKIIEKRQSVAFWCNPISGHATLYWYQQILGQGPKLLIQFQNNGVVDDSQLPKDRFSAERLKGVDSTLKIQPAKLEDSAVYLCASSLAREAQFFGPGTRLTVL.

This rearrangement joins TRBV6-2 or TRBV6-3 to TRBJ1-1; 8 bases agree with TRBD1. CDR1 and CDR2 (germline): MNHEY, SVGEGT. The length of the CDR3 is 13 residues. V dropped 4 bases and J dropped 5; count of bases not matched to a gene: 3. The CDR3: CASSWTGRTEAFF. CDR3 coding DNA: TGTGCCAGCAGTTGGACAGGGAGGACTGAAGCTTTCTTT.

The sample holds one count of this clone. The chain has TRBV19 and TRBJ2-7; 10 bases line up with TRBD2. The ends lost 5 bases at V and 2 bases at J; junction bases unmatched: 9. The length of the CDR3 is 16 residues. Germline CDR1 is LNHDA and CDR2 is SQIVND (reference sequence). CDR3 sequence reads: CASSPLAGGTTYEQYF. The CDR3 DNA sequence: TGTGCCAGTAGTCCATTAGCGGGAGGCACAACCTACGAGCAGTACTTC. Looking up the rest from reference TRBV19 and TRBJ2-7 gives the full variable domain: DGGITQSPKYLFRKEGQNVTLSCEQNLNHDAMYWYRQDPGQGLRLIYYSQIVNDFQKGDIAEGYSVSREKKESFPLTVTSAQKNPTAFYLCASSPLAGGTTYEQYFGPGTRLTVT.

The CDR3 DNA follows: TGTGCCAGCCGTTTAGCTAGCGGCTCCTACAATGAGCAGTTCTTC. This gives the protein CASRLASGSYNEQFF. The rearrangement uses TRBV6-5 and TRBJ2-1; 7 nucleotides align to TRBD2. Germline-derived CDR1 and CDR2 are MNHEY and SVGAGI. This CDR3 is built from 15 residues. The J segment lost 0 bases and the V segment lost 8 bases, leaving 7 bases of the junction unmatched.

The J gene is TRBJ2-5, the V gene TRBV6-1; 11 positions match TRBD1. Germline V gene data show CDR1 as MNHNS and CDR2 as SASEGT. With V trimmed by 0 bases and J by 2 bases, 5 bases remained unmatched. The length of the CDR3 is 17 residues. CDR3 sequence (DNA): TGTGCCAGCAGTGAAGCTCCCGGGACAGGGGGTCAAGAGACCCAGTACTTC. Protein product: CASSEAPGTGGQETQYF.

The chain is built from TRBV7-2 and TRBJ2-7; D is undetermined. The CDR3 length is 15 residues. The V gene lost 2 bases and the J gene lost 2 bases, with 13 bases spanning the gap. Germline V CDR1 and CDR2: SGHTA, FQGNSA. The CDR3 is CASSLNPGGTYEQYF. The CDR3 DNA reads TGTGCCAGCAGCTTAAACCCGGGTGGCACCTACGAGCAGTACTTC.

V gene TRBV28 combines with J gene TRBJ2-7, with a weak D call TRBD1 (5 bases). The CDR3 spans 13 residues. V was pared by 3 bases and J by 2 bases, with 8 bases between. CDR1 is MDHEN, CDR2 SYDVKM, per germline. The DNA of the CDR3 is TGTGCCAGCAGTTTTACAGGTACCTACGAGCAGTACTTC. It encodes CASSFTGTYEQYF.

This clone came up a few times. This chain links TRBV6-5 with TRBJ1-5; possibly TRBD1 for D (5 bases). Deletions cut 6 bases from V and 1 base from J, with 13 bases between. Germline-derived CDR1 and CDR2 are MNHEY and SVGAGI. CDR3 size: 15 residues. CDR3 coding DNA: TGTGCCAGCAGCCGTCTGGGGGGGAGCAATCAGCCCCAGCATTTT. This gives the protein CASSRLGGSNQPQHF.

The sample holds many counts of this clone. The identical CDR3 is also encoded by other nucleotide sequences in the sample. This CDR3 reads CASSLGDRVYGYTF. The CDR3 nucleotides are TGCGCCAGCAGCTTGGGGGACAGGGTCTATGGCTACACCTTC. The chain is built from TRBV5-1 and TRBJ1-2; 9 bases line up with TRBD1. The CDR3 extends over 14 amino acids. Germline-derived CDR1 and CDR2 are SGHRS and YFSETQ. Unmatched junction bases numbered 1, after V lost 0 bases and J lost 4 bases.

The CDR3 DNA reads as TGCGCCAGCAGCACCCGACAGGGGATGGCCACCGGGGAGCTGTTTTTT. Residues: CASSTRQGMATGELFF. The chain uses TRBV5-1 and TRBJ2-2; 8 positions agree with TRBD1. Per the germline V gene, CDR1 is SGHRS and CDR2 is YFSETQ. J lost 4 bases, V lost 4 bases, and 9 bases had no gene match. The CDR3 covers 16 residues.